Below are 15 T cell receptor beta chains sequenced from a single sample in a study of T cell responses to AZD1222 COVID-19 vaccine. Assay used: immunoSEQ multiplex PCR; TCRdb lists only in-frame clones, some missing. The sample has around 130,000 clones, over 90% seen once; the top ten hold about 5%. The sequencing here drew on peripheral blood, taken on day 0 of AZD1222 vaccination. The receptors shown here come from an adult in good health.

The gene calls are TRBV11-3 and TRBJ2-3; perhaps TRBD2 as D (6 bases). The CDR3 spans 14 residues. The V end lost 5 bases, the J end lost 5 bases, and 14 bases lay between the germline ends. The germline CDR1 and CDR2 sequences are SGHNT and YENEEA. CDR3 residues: CASSPAGRRDTQYF. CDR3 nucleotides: TGTGCCAGCAGCCCGGCGGGACGTAGAGATACGCAGTATTTT.

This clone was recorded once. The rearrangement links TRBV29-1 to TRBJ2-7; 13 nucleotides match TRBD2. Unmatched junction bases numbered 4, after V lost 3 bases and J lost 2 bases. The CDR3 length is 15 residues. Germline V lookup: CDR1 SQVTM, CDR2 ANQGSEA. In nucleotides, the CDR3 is TGCAGCGTTGAGGGGACTAGCGGGATCCCCTACGAGCAGTACTTC. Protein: CSVEGTSGIPYEQYF.

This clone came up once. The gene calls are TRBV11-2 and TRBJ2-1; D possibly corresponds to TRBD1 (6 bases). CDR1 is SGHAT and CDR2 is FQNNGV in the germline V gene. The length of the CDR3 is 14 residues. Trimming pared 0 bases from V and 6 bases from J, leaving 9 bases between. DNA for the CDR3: TGTGCCAGCAGCTTAGAGTCCAGGGGCAATGAGCAGTTCTTC. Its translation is CASSLESRGNEQFF.

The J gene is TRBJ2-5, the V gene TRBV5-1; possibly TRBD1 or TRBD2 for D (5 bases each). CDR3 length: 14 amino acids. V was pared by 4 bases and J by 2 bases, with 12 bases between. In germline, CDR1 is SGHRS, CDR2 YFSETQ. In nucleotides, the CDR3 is TGCGCCAGCAGCGCCGGGACGGCACAAGAGACCCAGTACTTC. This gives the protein CASSAGTAQETQYF.

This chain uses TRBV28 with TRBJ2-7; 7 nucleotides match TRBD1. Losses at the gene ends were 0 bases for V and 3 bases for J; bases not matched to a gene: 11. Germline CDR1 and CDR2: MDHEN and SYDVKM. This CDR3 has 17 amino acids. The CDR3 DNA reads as TGTGCCAGCAGTTTATGGGCGGCGAAGGGGGCGAACTACGAGCAGTACTTC. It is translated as CASSLWAAKGANYEQYF.

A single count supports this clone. The CDR3 DNA is TGCGCCAGCAGCCAAGCGCGGGGGACTACACTATCCTACAATGAGCAGTTCTTC. Amino acid sequence: CASSQARGTTLSYNEQFF. The J gene is TRBJ2-1, the V gene TRBV4-1; 7 bases map to TRBD2. This CDR3 spans 18 amino acids. The germline V gene encodes CDR1 MGHRA and CDR2 YSYEKL. Trimming took 1 base from V and 1 from J; bases not matched to a gene: 10.

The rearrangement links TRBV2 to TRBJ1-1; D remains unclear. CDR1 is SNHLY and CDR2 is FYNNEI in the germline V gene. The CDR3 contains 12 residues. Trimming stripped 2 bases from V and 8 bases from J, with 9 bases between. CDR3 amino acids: CASSERREEAFF. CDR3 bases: TGTGCCAGCAGTGAAAGGAGGGAAGAAGCTTTCTTT.

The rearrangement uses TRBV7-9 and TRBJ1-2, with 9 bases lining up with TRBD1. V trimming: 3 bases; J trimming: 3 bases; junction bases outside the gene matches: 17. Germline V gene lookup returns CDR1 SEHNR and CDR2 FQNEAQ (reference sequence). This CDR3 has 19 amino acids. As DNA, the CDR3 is TGTGCCAGCAGCTTTACCCCCGTACGGACAGGGGAGAGGTACTATGGCTACACCTTC. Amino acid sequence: CASSFTPVRTGERYYGYTF.

CDR3 DNA sequence: TGTGCCTCCCTCCTGACAGCGGGTCTCACCGGGGAGCTGTTTTTT. Amino acid sequence: CASLLTAGLTGELFF. The V gene is TRBV30, the J gene TRBJ2-2; the D gene is possibly TRBD2 (6 bases). V shed 7 bases and J shed 4 bases, with 19 bases lying between them. This CDR3 has 15 amino acids. Germline V gene data show CDR1 as GTSNPN and CDR2 as SVGIG (reference sequence).

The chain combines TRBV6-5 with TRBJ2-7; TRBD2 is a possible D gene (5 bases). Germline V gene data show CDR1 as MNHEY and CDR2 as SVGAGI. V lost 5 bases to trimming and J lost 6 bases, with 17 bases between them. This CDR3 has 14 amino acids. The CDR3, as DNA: TGTGCCAGCAGTACCCCTCGAGGGCTAGCCGAGCAGTACTTC. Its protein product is CASSTPRGLAEQYF.

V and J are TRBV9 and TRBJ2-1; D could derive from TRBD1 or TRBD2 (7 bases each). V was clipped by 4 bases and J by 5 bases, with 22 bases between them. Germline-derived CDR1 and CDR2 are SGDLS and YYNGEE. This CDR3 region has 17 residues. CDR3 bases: TGTGCCAGCAGCTGGGGAGGGGACAGTCGGAATGACAATGAGCAGTTCTTC. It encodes CASSWGGDSRNDNEQFF.

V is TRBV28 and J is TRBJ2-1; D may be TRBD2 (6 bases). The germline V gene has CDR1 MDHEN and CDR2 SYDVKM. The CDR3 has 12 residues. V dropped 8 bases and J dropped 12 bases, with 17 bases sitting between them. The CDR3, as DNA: TGTGCCAGCGGGGGGTGGGCCCTTGGGCAGTTCTTC. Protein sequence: CASGGWALGQFF.

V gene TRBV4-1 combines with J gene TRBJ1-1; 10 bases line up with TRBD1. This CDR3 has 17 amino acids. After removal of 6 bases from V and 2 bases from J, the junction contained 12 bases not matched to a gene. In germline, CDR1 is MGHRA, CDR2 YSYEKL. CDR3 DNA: TGCGCCAGCAGTCCCCGGACAGGGGGACTGATAAACACTGAAGCTTTCTTT. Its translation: CASSPRTGGLINTEAFF.

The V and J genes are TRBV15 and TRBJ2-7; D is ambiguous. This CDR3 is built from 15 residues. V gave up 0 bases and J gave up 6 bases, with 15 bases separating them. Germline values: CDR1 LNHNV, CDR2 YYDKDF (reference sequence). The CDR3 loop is CATSRDRSAAIEQYF. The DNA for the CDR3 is TGTGCCACCAGCAGAGATCGAAGTGCGGCGATCGAGCAGTACTTC.

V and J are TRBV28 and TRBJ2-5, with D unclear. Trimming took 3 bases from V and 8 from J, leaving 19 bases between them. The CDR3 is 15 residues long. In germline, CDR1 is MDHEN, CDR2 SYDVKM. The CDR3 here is CASSFGFGSTGTQYF. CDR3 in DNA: TGTGCCAGCAGTTTTGGTTTTGGCAGTACGGGCACCCAGTACTTC.